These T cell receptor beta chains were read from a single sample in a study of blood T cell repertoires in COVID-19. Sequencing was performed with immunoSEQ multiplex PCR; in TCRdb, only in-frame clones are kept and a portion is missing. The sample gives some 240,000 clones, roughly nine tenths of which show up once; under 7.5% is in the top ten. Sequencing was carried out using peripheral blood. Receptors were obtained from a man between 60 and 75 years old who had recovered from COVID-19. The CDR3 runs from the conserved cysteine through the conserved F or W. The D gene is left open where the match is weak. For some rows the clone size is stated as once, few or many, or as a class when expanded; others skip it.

cdr3_aa: CASSPTTSGRAETQYF
j_call: TRBJ2-5
v_call: TRBV5-5
clone_size: .
d_call: TRBD2

cdr3_aa: CASHGVREGNEQFF
j_call: TRBJ2-1
v_call: TRBV2
clone_size: .
d_call: TRBD2

cdr3_aa: CAFPEAGPLSTDTQYF
j_call: TRBJ2-3
v_call: TRBV3-1/TRBV3-2
clone_size: .
d_call: .

cdr3_aa: CASSIWETSGRNEQYF
j_call: TRBJ2-7
v_call: TRBV19
clone_size: .
d_call: TRBD2

cdr3_aa: CASSAGQGSLYGYTF
j_call: TRBJ1-2
v_call: TRBV6-2/TRBV6-3
clone_size: once
d_call: TRBD1

cdr3_aa: CASNARGTEAFF
j_call: TRBJ1-1
v_call: TRBV2
clone_size: many
d_call: .

cdr3_aa: CASSRQANNSPLHF
j_call: TRBJ1-6
v_call: TRBV11-2
clone_size: .
d_call: .

cdr3_aa: CASSPGREGDTQYF
j_call: TRBJ2-3
v_call: TRBV5-1
clone_size: .
d_call: TRBD2

cdr3_aa: CASSLQWGTDSPLHF
j_call: TRBJ1-6
v_call: TRBV5-1
clone_size: few
d_call: .

cdr3_aa: CASSSRGTAGPTGELFF
j_call: TRBJ2-2
v_call: TRBV7-9
clone_size: .
d_call: TRBD1

cdr3_aa: CASSLGTPGEAQYF
j_call: TRBJ2-5
v_call: TRBV5-1
clone_size: .
d_call: .

cdr3_aa: CASSIPPTAYNSPLHF
j_call: TRBJ1-6
v_call: TRBV28
clone_size: .
d_call: .

cdr3_aa: CATSQVETQYF
j_call: TRBJ2-5
v_call: TRBV12-3/TRBV12-4
clone_size: .
d_call: .

cdr3_aa: CASRYPGEVQYF
j_call: TRBJ2-3
v_call: TRBV6-5
clone_size: once
d_call: .

cdr3_aa: CASRTGTGFGYTF
j_call: TRBJ1-2
v_call: TRBV3-1/TRBV3-2
clone_size: .
d_call: TRBD1

cdr3_aa: CASSITGLSAEAFF
j_call: TRBJ1-1
v_call: TRBV19
clone_size: .
d_call: .

cdr3_aa: CASRLARETQYF
j_call: TRBJ2-5
v_call: TRBV12-3/TRBV12-4
clone_size: .
d_call: .

cdr3_aa: CASAFGTGRRETQYF
j_call: TRBJ2-5
v_call: TRBV5-1
clone_size: .
d_call: TRBD1

cdr3_aa: CASSPTPGTQYF
j_call: TRBJ2-3
v_call: TRBV3-1/TRBV3-2
clone_size: .
d_call: .

cdr3_aa: CASSEALETQYF
j_call: TRBJ2-5
v_call: TRBV6-1
clone_size: .
d_call: .

cdr3_aa: CASSRAAGHAEAFF
j_call: TRBJ1-1
v_call: TRBV7-9
clone_size: .
d_call: .

cdr3_aa: CASSKGKRGASPQETQYF
j_call: TRBJ2-5
v_call: TRBV21-1
clone_size: .
d_call: .

cdr3_aa: CASSFQGFEAFF
j_call: TRBJ1-1
v_call: TRBV7-2
clone_size: .
d_call: .

cdr3_aa: CASSLTGGARGYTF
j_call: TRBJ1-2
v_call: TRBV6-5
clone_size: .
d_call: TRBD1

cdr3_aa: CASSIKARTIADTQYF
j_call: TRBJ2-3
v_call: TRBV27
clone_size: few
d_call: .

cdr3_aa: CASKGPRANNEQFF
j_call: TRBJ2-1
v_call: TRBV3-1/TRBV3-2
clone_size: once
d_call: .

cdr3_aa: CAWSNPFRGQWNGYTF
j_call: TRBJ1-2
v_call: TRBV30
clone_size: .
d_call: TRBD1

cdr3_aa: CASSSGQGRYGYTF
j_call: TRBJ1-2
v_call: TRBV7-2
clone_size: .
d_call: TRBD1

cdr3_aa: CASSVFTPNTEAFF
j_call: TRBJ1-1
v_call: TRBV2
clone_size: .
d_call: .

cdr3_aa: CASSTGTSGDTQYF
j_call: TRBJ2-3
v_call: TRBV18
clone_size: .
d_call: TRBD2

cdr3_aa: CASSTPGRAYEQYF
j_call: TRBJ2-7
v_call: TRBV19
clone_size: .
d_call: .

cdr3_aa: CASSSGLAGSSYNEQFF
j_call: TRBJ2-1
v_call: TRBV5-4
clone_size: .
d_call: TRBD2

cdr3_aa: CASSLDGGQRISSGANVLTF
j_call: TRBJ2-6
v_call: TRBV11-2
clone_size: .
d_call: .

cdr3_aa: CASSQERYEQYF
j_call: TRBJ2-7
v_call: TRBV3-1/TRBV3-2
clone_size: .
d_call: .

cdr3_aa: CASSFVRTGPYNEQFF
j_call: TRBJ2-1
v_call: TRBV6-2/TRBV6-3
clone_size: once
d_call: .

cdr3_aa: CAWGRQGGYGYTF
j_call: TRBJ1-2
v_call: TRBV30
clone_size: few
d_call: TRBD1

cdr3_aa: CASSRQGGSTEAFF
j_call: TRBJ1-1
v_call: TRBV19
clone_size: .
d_call: TRBD1

cdr3_aa: CASSYRGTSSYNEQFF
j_call: TRBJ2-1
v_call: TRBV6-5
clone_size: .
d_call: .